The rows below give T cell receptor beta chains drawn from one sample of a study of beta chain features in type 1 diabetes. Clones were sequenced by immunoSEQ multiplex PCR, and TCRdb holds only the in-frame ones, with some missing. This sample has approximately 50,000 clones, with under 55% found just once. The sequencing input was Tregs from blood. The receptors were gathered from a young man with type 1 diabetes. The CDR3 runs from the conserved cysteine through the conserved F or W. D genes are given only for firm matches. Part of the rows lack a size; the others show once, few, many or a class for expanded clones.

TRBJ2-7	TRBV5-1	NA	TRBD2	CASSLDSGGYEQYF	TGCGCCAGCAGCTTGGATTCGGGGGGCTACGAGCAGTACTTC
TRBJ1-1	TRBV7-2	few	NA	CASTTRGGISTEAFF	TGTGCCAGCACCACACGGGGGGGGATCTCCACTGAAGCTTTCTTT
TRBJ1-1	TRBV30	few	TRBD1	CAWSVGDRDNLEAFF	TGTGCCTGGAGTGTCGGGGACAGGGATAATCTTGAAGCTTTCTTT
TRBJ2-2	TRBV4-2	few	TRBD2	CASSEAGGRTGELFF	TGTGCCAGCAGTGAAGCGGGAGGGCGGACCGGGGAGCTGTTTTTT
TRBJ2-1	TRBV5-1	few	TRBD2	CASSRTSGSGEQFF	TGCGCCAGCAGTCGGACTAGCGGGAGTGGTGAGCAGTTCTTC
TRBJ2-1	TRBV6-1	few	TRBD2	CASSLSGSSGHEQFF	TGTGCCAGCAGTCTTAGCGGGAGCAGCGGGCATGAGCAGTTCTTC
TRBJ1-5	TRBV7-2	NA	NA	CASSVGPNGGQPQHF	TGTGCCAGCAGCGTAGGCCCAAACGGGGGGCAGCCCCAGCATTTT
TRBJ2-7	TRBV11-2	once	NA	CASSLGAEEAREQYF	TGTGCCAGCAGCTTAGGAGCCGAGGAGGCGCGCGAGCAGTACTTC
TRBJ1-2	TRBV20-1	NA	NA	CSARSDGGYTF	TGCAGTGCTAGATCCGACGGGGGCTACACCTTC
TRBJ2-7	TRBV6-1	NA	TRBD1	CASSHGQGASYEQYF	TGTGCCAGCTCCCATGGACAGGGGGCTTCCTACGAGCAGTACTTC
TRBJ2-5	TRBV6-5	NA	NA	CASSYSKQGPGTQYF	TGTGCCAGCAGTTACTCGAAACAGGGCCCAGGGACCCAGTACTTC
TRBJ2-1	TRBV5-6	NA	TRBD2	CASSWGLAGEQFF	TGTGCCAGCAGCTGGGGACTAGCCGGTGAGCAGTTCTTC
TRBJ2-7	TRBV5-1	NA	TRBD2	CASSFLAGSGEQYF	TGCGCCAGCAGCTTCCTAGCGGGTTCAGGCGAGCAGTACTTC
TRBJ2-5	TRBV28	NA	TRBD2	CASSTSGRQETQYF	TGTGCCAGCAGTACTAGCGGGAGGCAAGAGACCCAGTACTTC
TRBJ2-1	TRBV7-2	NA	NA	CASSLAPSLPLTYNEQFF	TGTGCCAGCAGCTTAGCGCCTTCTTTGCCCCTAACCTACAATGAGCAGTTCTTC
TRBJ2-5	TRBV7-2	NA	NA	CASSPGTNTETQYF	TGTGCCAGCAGCCCCGGCACTAATACTGAGACCCAGTACTTC
TRBJ2-1	TRBV18	few	TRBD2	CASSPRTSWYSYNEQFF	TGTGCCAGCTCACCAAGGACTAGCTGGTACTCCTACAATGAGCAGTTCTTC
TRBJ1-4	TRBV19	few	NA	CASSSLLSRVNEKLFF	TGTGCCAGTAGTTCGCTCCTTTCGAGGGTTAATGAAAAACTGTTTTTT
TRBJ2-1	TRBV7-3	NA	NA	CASGRGSSNEQFF	TGTGCCAGCGGGAGAGGCTCCTCCAATGAGCAGTTCTTC
TRBJ2-7	TRBV7-2	once	NA	CASSLAFVVGVEQYF	TGTGCCAGCAGCTTAGCGTTTGTAGTGGGAGTCGAGCAGTACTTC
TRBJ2-7	TRBV5-1	NA	NA	CASSLEADEQYF	TGCGCCAGCAGCTTGGAAGCGGACGAGCAGTACTTC
TRBJ2-7	TRBV7-3	NA	NA	CASSLNQDNEQYF	TGTGCCAGCAGCTTGAATCAGGACAACGAGCAGTACTTC
TRBJ2-3	TRBV2	NA	NA	CASSETGVQTDTQYF	TGTGCCAGCAGTGAAACGGGGGTACAAACAGATACGCAGTATTTT
TRBJ2-1	TRBV5-6	NA	NA	CASSLGYTIRGEQFF	TGTGCCAGCAGCTTGGGGTACACGATTCGGGGTGAGCAGTTCTTC
TRBJ1-2	TRBV4-2	NA	TRBD1	CASSHRDSYNYGYTF	TGTGCCAGCAGCCATCGGGACAGCTATAACTATGGCTACACCTTC
TRBJ2-7	TRBV25-1	NA	TRBD1	CASSDVLETGSSYEQYF	TGTGCCAGCAGTGATGTCCTCGAGACAGGGAGCTCCTACGAGCAGTACTTC
TRBJ2-3	TRBV2	few	TRBD2	CATSWEGSDTQYF	TGTGCCACCAGTTGGGAGGGGTCAGATACGCAGTATTTT
TRBJ2-1	TRBV28	few	NA	CASREDMNNEQFF	TGTGCCAGCAGGGAAGACATGAACAATGAGCAGTTCTTC
TRBJ2-5	TRBV18	medium-sized	NA	CASSPQGSRETQYF	TGTGCCAGCTCACCGCAGGGGTCAAGAGAGACCCAGTACTTC
TRBJ2-2	TRBV11-2	NA	NA	CASSLQRTGELFF	TGTGCCAGCAGCTTACAGAGGACCGGGGAGCTGTTTTTT
TRBJ2-5	TRBV5-4	NA	TRBD2	CASSSTLAGQETQYF	TGTGCCAGCAGCTCCACCTTAGCGGGACAAGAGACCCAGTACTTC
TRBJ1-4	TRBV29-1	NA	NA	CSVEEWDWGGEKLFF	TGCAGCGTTGAAGAGTGGGACTGGGGCGGTGAAAAACTGTTTTTT
TRBJ2-4	TRBV28	NA	TRBD2	CASSLIFSGGANIQYF	TGTGCCAGCAGTTTAATTTTTTCGGGGGGGGCTAACATTCAGTACTTC
TRBJ1-5	TRBV30	few	NA	CACHKGKHSNQPQHF	TGTGCCTGCCATAAGGGGAAACATAGCAATCAGCCCCAGCATTTT
TRBJ2-2	TRBV5-1	NA	NA	CASRQDSPELFF	TGCGCCAGCAGACAGGACAGTCCGGAGCTGTTTTTT
TRBJ1-5	TRBV19	NA	NA	CASSISGGTQPQHF	TGTGCCAGTAGTATATCCGGGGGGACTCAGCCCCAGCATTTT
TRBJ2-7	TRBV4-3	few	NA	CASSPRSGPRVEQYF	TGCGCCAGCAGCCCCCGTTCAGGCCCTCGAGTCGAGCAGTACTTC
TRBJ2-1	TRBV18	NA	NA	CASSPISGEVGEQFF	TGTGCCAGCTCACCAATAAGCGGTGAAGTGGGTGAGCAGTTCTTC
TRBJ2-1	TRBV7-2	few	NA	CASSLRRGEQFF	TGTGCCAGCAGCCTGCGACGGGGGGAGCAGTTCTTC
TRBJ2-5	TRBV10-3	few	NA	CAISESLAMETQYF	TGTGCCATCAGTGAATCTCTAGCGATGGAGACCCAGTACTTC
TRBJ2-3	TRBV9	NA	NA	CASSAGGTGDTQYF	TGTGCCAGCAGCGCCGGAGGAACGGGCGATACGCAGTATTTT
TRBJ2-7	TRBV6-1	few	NA	CASTSSTGGALEQYF	TGTGCCAGCACTTCCTCCACAGGGGGGGCTCTGGAGCAGTACTTC
TRBJ2-2	TRBV28	NA	NA	CASSPLVMNTGELFF	TGTGCCAGCAGTCCCCTTGTAATGAACACCGGGGAGCTGTTTTTT
TRBJ1-5	TRBV18	few	TRBD1	CASSPDRDNQPQHF	TGTGCCAGCTCACCCGACAGGGACAATCAGCCCCAGCATTTT
TRBJ2-5	TRBV20-1	once	NA	CSGRGQETQYF	TGCAGTGGAAGGGGCCAAGAGACCCAGTACTTC
TRBJ2-6	TRBV5-1	NA	NA	CASSLATGNSGANVLTF	TGCGCCAGCAGCTTGGCTACAGGGAACTCTGGGGCCAACGTCCTGACTTTC
TRBJ2-1	TRBV7-3	few	NA	CASSPGAGLFSYNEQFF	TGTGCCAGCAGCCCCGGTGCGGGCCTGTTCTCCTACAATGAGCAGTTCTTC
TRBJ2-2	TRBV27	NA	TRBD2	CASRWGLAGGKNTGELFF	TGTGCCAGCAGATGGGGACTAGCGGGAGGGAAGAACACCGGGGAGCTGTTTTTT
TRBJ2-7	TRBV28	few	NA	CASSLYASGEQYF	TGTGCCAGCAGTCTATACGCCTCCGGGGAGCAGTACTTC
TRBJ1-1	TRBV7-9	NA	NA	CASSFQGSSTEAFF	TGTGCCAGCAGCTTCCAGGGTAGTAGCACTGAAGCTTTCTTT
TRBJ2-1	TRBV5-4	few	NA	CASSLESSSYNEQFF	TGTGCCAGCAGCTTGGAGAGTAGCTCCTACAATGAGCAGTTCTTC
TRBJ2-5	TRBV5-4	NA	NA	CASSLRGETQYF	TGTGCCAGCAGCCTTAGGGGGGAGACCCAGTACTTC
TRBJ1-5	TRBV28	NA	NA	CASSLSQGYQPQHF	TGTGCCAGCAGTTTATCCCAGGGTTATCAGCCCCAGCATTTT